These T cell receptor beta chains were read from a single sample in a study of early T cells in non-severe SARS-CoV-2 infection. MiXCR, run by TCRdb on the 5' RACE reads, gives a single entry per CDR3 protein. Altogether tens of thousands of distinct CDR3 sequences are present, approximately 10% being singletons, with the ten largest covering 5.5% to 7%. Sequencing was performed on whole blood. These receptors were collected from an adult who was a healthcare worker with PCR-confirmed SARS-CoV-2 infection or an uninfected control (not recorded which). The CDR3 runs from the conserved cysteine through the conserved F or W. A D gene is named only where the DNA matches it firmly. A row's size may be missing; if present it is once, few, many or a size class.

CSARDLDRKNGEAFF,TGCAGTGCTAGAGATCTGGACAGGAAGAATGGTGAAGCTTTCTTT,TRBJ1-1,TRBD1,TRBV20-1,.
CATGPGTTYEQYF,TGTGCCACGGGACCCGGGACTACCTACGAGCAGTACTTC,TRBJ2-7,TRBD2,TRBV27,.
CASSKGPGQGTETQYF,TGTGCCAGCAGTAAGGGACCGGGACAGGGGACGGAGACCCAGTACTTC,TRBJ2-5,TRBD1,TRBV12-3/TRBV12-4,few
CASKSVRGTDTQYF,TGTGCCAGCAAGTCAGTGCGCGGCACAGATACGCAGTATTTT,TRBJ2-3,.,TRBV2,.
CASRGGSPSNYGYTF,TGTGCCAGCAGAGGGGGGTCCCCTTCTAACTATGGCTACACCTTC,TRBJ1-2,.,TRBV27,.
CASSFQWRGQETQYF,TGTGCCAGCAGCTTTCAGTGGCGGGGGCAAGAGACCCAGTACTTC,TRBJ2-5,TRBD2,TRBV5-4,.
CSAPRSSYNEQFF,TGCAGTGCTCCCAGAAGCTCCTACAATGAGCAGTTCTTC,TRBJ2-1,.,TRBV20-1,many
CASSFDRTGIYAYTF,TGTGCCAGCAGTTTCGATCGGACAGGGATCTATGCCTACACCTTC,TRBJ1-2,TRBD1,TRBV28,few
CSARGQDWQPQHF,TGCAGTGCTAGAGGGCAGGACTGGCAGCCCCAGCATTTT,TRBJ1-5,.,TRBV20-1,few
CSARALRLANSYEQYF,TGCAGTGCTAGAGCCCTTAGACTAGCGAATTCCTACGAGCAGTACTTC,TRBJ2-7,TRBD2,TRBV20-1,.
CASRSPQYF,TGTGCCAGCAGGTCACCGCAGTATTTT,TRBJ2-3,.,TRBV6-1,few
CASSQGQGGYQPQHF,TGTGCCAGCAGCCAAGGCCAGGGGGGGTATCAGCCCCAGCATTTT,TRBJ1-5,TRBD1,TRBV3-1,few
CAAAAADFYNEQFF,TGTGCCGCCGCGGCGGCGGACTTTTACAATGAGCAGTTCTTC,TRBJ2-1,.,TRBV28,.
CASRGQGPYEQYF,TGCGCCAGCCGGGGGCAGGGACCCTACGAGCAGTACTTC,TRBJ2-7,.,TRBV10-2,.
CATSGVSEGEQFF,TGTGCCACCAGTGGTGTTAGCGAGGGTGAGCAGTTCTTC,TRBJ2-1,.,TRBV24-1,few
CASSPIGAGLYEQYF,TGTGCCAGCAGCCCGATTGGAGCGGGACTCTACGAGCAGTACTTC,TRBJ2-7,TRBD2,TRBV27,many
CATGLTDYEQYF,TGTGCCACCGGATTGACCGACTACGAGCAGTACTTC,TRBJ2-7,.,TRBV11-2,many
CASSPRTLTDTQYF,TGTGCCAGCAGCCCCAGAACACTGACAGATACGCAGTATTTT,TRBJ2-3,.,TRBV7-2,.
CASSYSYRARSYNEQFF,TGTGCCAGCAGTTACTCATACAGGGCCCGCTCCTACAATGAGCAGTTCTTC,TRBJ2-1,.,TRBV6-2/TRBV6-3,.
CASCRGLNYASYEQYF,TGTGCCAGCTGCCGGGGCCTAAACTATGCCTCCTACGAGCAGTACTTC,TRBJ2-7,.,TRBV6-2/TRBV6-3,few
CATSDQVTYNEQFF,TGTGCCACCAGTGATCAGGTGACCTACAATGAGCAGTTCTTC,TRBJ2-1,.,TRBV24-1,.
CSVGTSRQSEQFF,TGCAGCGTGGGGACTAGTCGGCAGAGTGAGCAGTTCTTC,TRBJ2-1,TRBD2,TRBV29-1,many
CASSPGTGVYGYTF,TGTGCCAGCAGCCCCGGGACAGGGGTGTATGGCTACACCTTC,TRBJ1-2,TRBD1,TRBV28,many
CASSSAGVGYYGYTF,TGTGCCAGCAGCTCCGCCGGGGTGGGATACTATGGCTACACCTTC,TRBJ1-2,.,TRBV7-6,many
CASSSSTYYYGYTF,TGTGCCAGCAGTTCCTCGACATATTACTATGGCTACACCTTC,TRBJ1-2,.,TRBV28,.
CASSRLGYEQYF,TGCGCCAGCAGTAGACTAGGCTACGAGCAGTACTTC,TRBJ2-7,.,TRBV10-2,medium-sized
CAIMRTSGTNEQFF,TGTGCCATCATGAGGACTAGCGGGACCAATGAGCAGTTCTTC,TRBJ2-1,TRBD2,TRBV10-3,few
CASSQRTVNTEAFF,TGTGCCAGCAGCCAGCGGACGGTGAACACTGAAGCTTTCTTT,TRBJ1-1,.,TRBV3-1,few
CASGGTGKEGYTF,TGTGCTAGTGGTGGGACAGGGAAAGAAGGCTACACCTTC,TRBJ1-2,TRBD1,TRBV12-5,many
CASSPRLGDTQYF,TGTGCCAGCAGTCCACGACTTGGAGATACGCAGTATTTT,TRBJ2-3,.,TRBV11-2,few
CASSQATGPRYTF,TGTGCCAGCAGCCAAGCCACGGGTCCCCGCTACACCTTC,TRBJ1-2,.,TRBV3-1,many
CASSYSGGEQFF,TGTGCCAGCAGTTACTCGGGAGGTGAGCAGTTCTTC,TRBJ2-1,.,TRBV6-2/TRBV6-3,.
CASSLREGRETQYF,TGTGCCAGCAGTCTGCGGGAGGGGAGAGAGACCCAGTACTTC,TRBJ2-5,TRBD2,TRBV28,many
CASSPSEGAGTEAFF,TGTGCCAGCAGTCCCTCAGAGGGGGCTGGGACTGAAGCTTTCTTT,TRBJ1-1,TRBD1,TRBV28,.
CASSGIEGKEQYF,TGTGCCAGCAGTGGGATCGAAGGGAAGGAGCAGTACTTC,TRBJ2-7,.,TRBV2,few
CASRSPTATQETQYF,TGTGCCAGCAGATCCCCGACAGCCACCCAAGAGACCCAGTACTTC,TRBJ2-5,.,TRBV12-3/TRBV12-4,few
CASSRTRIGGTGELFF,TGCGCCAGCAGCCGGACACGGATAGGGGGAACCGGGGAGCTGTTTTTT,TRBJ2-2,.,TRBV4-1,.
CASTATSGRGRSNEQFF,TGTGCCAGCACTGCGACTAGCGGGAGAGGACGGTCCAATGAGCAGTTCTTC,TRBJ2-1,TRBD2,TRBV6-1,few
CASSVGGAKNQPQHF,TGTGCCAGCAGCGTAGGCGGGGCCAAAAATCAGCCCCAGCATTTT,TRBJ1-5,.,TRBV9,.
CASSLLAAVNTQYF,TGTGCCAGCAGTTTATTAGCGGCCGTCAATACGCAGTATTTT,TRBJ2-3,.,TRBV27,.
CASSAGVWSNQPQHF,TGTGCCAGCAGCGCAGGGGTTTGGAGCAATCAGCCCCAGCATTTT,TRBJ1-5,.,TRBV9,.
CASSPGAPTGGYEQYF,TGTGCCAGCAGTCCCGGGGCTCCGACAGGGGGATACGAGCAGTACTTC,TRBJ2-7,TRBD1,TRBV7-2,.
CSARDFLTYEQYF,TGCAGTGCTAGGGACTTCCTAACCTACGAGCAGTACTTC,TRBJ2-7,.,TRBV20-1,few
CASSAQEILNTIYF,TGTGCCAGCAGTGCACAGGAGATACTAAACACCATATATTTT,TRBJ1-3,.,TRBV6-1,many
CASSQAGTSADTQYF,TGCGCCAGCAGCCAAGCCGGGACTAGTGCAGATACGCAGTATTTT,TRBJ2-3,TRBD2,TRBV4-1,few
CASSQEAFYRGTVEAFF,TGTGCCAGCAGCCAAGAAGCCTTTTACAGGGGAACGGTTGAAGCTTTCTTT,TRBJ1-1,TRBD1,TRBV14,many
CASSTGNTGELFF,TGTGCCAGCAGCACAGGAAACACCGGGGAGCTGTTTTTT,TRBJ2-2,.,TRBV5-5,.
CASSQGRISYNEQFF,TGTGCCAGCAGCCAGGGGCGGATCTCCTACAATGAGCAGTTCTTC,TRBJ2-1,.,TRBV3-1,many
CASTPTEGSTIYF,TGTGCCAGCACCCCGACAGAGGGAAGCACCATATATTTT,TRBJ1-3,.,TRBV12-3/TRBV12-4,.
CASGKTGEEQFF,TGTGCCAGCGGAAAGACAGGGGAGGAGCAGTTCTTC,TRBJ2-1,.,TRBV21-1,few
CASSSQGSGEQFF,TGTGCCAGCAGCTCACAGGGTTCCGGTGAGCAGTTCTTC,TRBJ2-1,.,TRBV11-2,.
CASSLQGQGSNEQFF,TGTGCCAGCAGCTTACAGGGACAGGGTTCTAATGAGCAGTTCTTC,TRBJ2-1,TRBD1,TRBV7-8,.
CASSWDSLRETQYF,TGTGCCAGCAGCTGGGACTCTCTTCGGGAGACCCAGTACTTC,TRBJ2-5,.,TRBV7-2,.
CASSFAGTSGRDLDTQYF,TGTGCCAGCAGCTTCGCCGGGACTAGCGGGAGGGACTTAGATACGCAGTATTTT,TRBJ2-3,TRBD2,TRBV7-6,few